Below, 12 T cell receptor beta chains from the same sample are listed, as sequenced in a study of T cell responses to AZD1222 COVID-19 vaccine. TCRdb's copy holds only in-frame clones and misses some; the assay was immunoSEQ multiplex PCR. The sample contains some 120,000 clones, about 93% of which appear only once. The source was peripheral blood, collected on day 0 of AZD1222 vaccination. The receptor source for this set is an adult in good health.

The CDR3 DNA reads as TGCGCCAGCAGCCAAGATCAGGGGGGGGCTATGGACACCGGGGAGCTGTTTTTT. This codes for CASSQDQGGAMDTGELFF. This chain joins TRBV4-1 and TRBJ2-2; D assignment may be TRBD1 or TRBD2 (7 bases each). Germline CDR1 MGHRA, CDR2 YSYEKL. CDR3 length: 18 amino acids. Between the trimmed V and J ends, which lost 0 bases and 3 bases, there was a span of 17 bases.

The chain joins TRBV19 to TRBJ1-3; D is ambiguous. Between the trimmed V and J ends, which lost 9 bases and 5 bases, there was a span of 5 bases. CDR3 length equals 10 residues. Germline loops: CDR1 LNHDA, CDR2 SQIVND (reference sequence). The CDR3 DNA is TGTGCCAGCGAGAGAAACACCATATATTTT. This codes for CASERNTIYF.

This chain connects TRBV2 to TRBJ1-2, with a weak D call TRBD1 (6 bases). V shed 6 bases and J shed 14 bases, with 16 bases lying between them. CDR3 length: 11 amino acids. Germline V gives CDR1 SNHLY, CDR2 FYNNEI. CDR3 in DNA: TGTGCCAGCAGCAAGATACAGGGAAGGACCTTC. Encoded protein: CASSKIQGRTF.

This sequence joins TRBV19 and TRBJ2-1, with 15 bases fitting TRBD2. The CDR3 is 15 amino acids. Germline CDR1 LNHDA, CDR2 SQIVND (reference sequence). V lost 5 bases to trimming and J lost 7 bases; unmatched junction nucleotides: 3. The CDR3 coding sequence is TGTGCCAGTAGTTGGACTAGCGGGGGGGTTAATGAGCAGTTCTTC. Amino acid sequence: CASSWTSGGVNEQFF.

The V and J genes are TRBV10-3 and TRBJ2-7; 8 bases line up with TRBD1. J gave up 6 bases and V 10 bases, and 11 bases lay outside the gene matches. CDR3 length: 13 residues. Germline CDR1 ENHRY, CDR2 SYGVKD. CDR3 sequence reads: CATTDRVTIEQYF. CDR3 coding DNA: TGTGCCACCACGGACAGGGTCACTATCGAGCAGTACTTC.

This clone came up once. The gene calls are TRBV27 and TRBJ1-2, with TRBD1 as a possible D gene (5 bases). V lost 5 bases to trimming and J lost 4 bases, with 14 bases between them. The CDR3 has 14 amino acids. CDR1 MNHEY and CDR2 SMNVEV come from the germline V gene (reference sequence). This CDR3 is CASSRTGTVYGYTF. CDR3 in DNA: TGTGCCAGCAGTCGTACCGGGACGGTCTATGGCTACACCTTC.

V gene TRBV19 combines with J gene TRBJ1-5; D may be TRBD1 (6 bases). The germline gives CDR1 LNHDA, CDR2 SQIVND (reference sequence). V lost 9 bases, J lost 7 bases, and 28 bases lay in between. The CDR3 is made up of 17 amino acids. CDR3 DNA: TGTGCCAGCCGTTTCGGGGGGGGCCAGACGTTCTTCCAGCCCCAGCATTTT. Its protein is CASRFGGGQTFFQPQHF.

The V and J genes are TRBV3-1 (or the pseudogene TRBV3-2) and TRBJ2-3; 11 nucleotides agree with TRBD2. J gave up 3 bases and V 6 bases, and 2 bases lay outside the gene matches. Germline V gene lookup returns CDR1 LGHDT and CDR2 YNNKEL (reference sequence). The CDR3 runs to 14 residues. The CDR3 nucleotides read TGTGCCAGCAGACCTAGCGGGGGGACAGATACGCAGTATTTT. Translating gives CASRPSGGTDTQYF.

This clone appeared a few times. The J gene is TRBJ2-7, the V gene TRBV7-2, with TRBD1 as a possible D gene (5 bases). Between the trimmed V and J ends, which lost 2 bases and 3 bases, there was a span of 11 bases. The CDR3 covers 14 residues. CDR1 SGHTA and CDR2 FQGNSA come from the germline V gene. CDR3 residues: CASSLQGIGYEQYF. As DNA, the CDR3 is TGTGCCAGCAGCTTACAGGGCATCGGCTACGAGCAGTACTTC.

This sequence joins TRBV15 and TRBJ1-1, with D hard to call. Germline CDR1 is LNHNV and CDR2 is YYDKDF (reference sequence). This CDR3 contains 14 residues. V lost 1 base, J lost 3 bases, and 9 bases lay in between. This CDR3 is CATSRAEWDTEAFF. The DNA for the CDR3 is TGTGCCACCAGCAGAGCAGAGTGGGACACTGAAGCTTTCTTT. Full variable domain (outside the CDR3, taken from reference TRBV15 and TRBJ1-1): DAMVIQNPRYQVTQFGKPVTLSCSQTLNHNVMYWYQQKSSQAPKLLFHYYDKDFNNEADTPDNFQSRRPNTSFCFLDIRSPGLGDTAMYLCATSRAEWDTEAFFGQGTRLTVV.

The chain links TRBV2 to TRBJ1-4, with TRBD1 identical over 9 bases. V shed 6 bases and J 4 bases; nucleotides not matched to a gene: 9. The CDR3 is made up of 16 amino acids. In germline, CDR1 is SNHLY, CDR2 FYNNEI. For the CDR3, the DNA is TGTGCCAGCAGCTGGGACAGGGATGAAATTAATGAAAAACTGTTTTTT. Protein product: CASSWDRDEINEKLFF.

This rearrangement joins TRBV6-5 to TRBJ1-4; the D gene is possibly TRBD1 (6 bases). This CDR3 is 15 amino acids long. V was pared by 6 bases and J by 3 bases, with 14 bases between. Germline V gene lookup returns CDR1 MNHEY and CDR2 SVGAGI. Here the CDR3 reads CASRRAGQPNEKLFF. Written as DNA, the CDR3 is TGTGCCAGCAGGAGGGCAGGACAGCCTAATGAAAAACTGTTTTTT.